This T cell receptor (beta chain) originates from a study of shared clonotypes between healthy human individuals. Study overall: With ages of 18 to 49, the donors were a couple of women and a few men.

Notes on the study in general: Genetic and exposure-history diversity was limited by the small donor number. Against clonotypes common to all four donors, non-shared ones had lower generation probabilities.

The repertoire was sequenced with immunoSEQ multiplex PCR; TCRdb's copy has only in-frame clones and lacks some. Among 730,000 or so clones listed, 60% to 80% were seen once. As for this clone: The antigen is unknown.

This clonotype was sampled from a woman aged 30 to 39 in good health. Sequencing was carried out using memory CD4+ T cells sorted from blood. Specified subset: CD45RA-negative fraction.

DNA for the CDR3: TGTGCCATCAGCCGTACAGGGGGCCCAGAGACCCAGTACTTC. The encoded protein is CAISRTGGPETQYF. The genes are TRBV10-3 and TRBJ2-5, with 9 bases fitting TRBD1. J was trimmed by 4 bases and V by 6 bases; bases with no gene match: 6. This CDR3 is built from 14 residues. Germline V gives CDR1 ENHRY, CDR2 SYGVKD.